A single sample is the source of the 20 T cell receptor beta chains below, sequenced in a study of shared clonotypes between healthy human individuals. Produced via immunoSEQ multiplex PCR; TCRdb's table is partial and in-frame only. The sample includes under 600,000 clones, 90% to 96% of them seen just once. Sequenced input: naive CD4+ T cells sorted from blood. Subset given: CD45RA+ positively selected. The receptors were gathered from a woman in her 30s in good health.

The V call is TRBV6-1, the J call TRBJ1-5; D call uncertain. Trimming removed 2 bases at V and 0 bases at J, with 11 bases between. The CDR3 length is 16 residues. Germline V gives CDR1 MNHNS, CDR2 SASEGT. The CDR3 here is CASSERPAYSNQPQHF. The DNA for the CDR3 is TGTGCCAGCAGTGAACGGCCAGCTTATAGCAATCAGCCCCAGCATTTT.

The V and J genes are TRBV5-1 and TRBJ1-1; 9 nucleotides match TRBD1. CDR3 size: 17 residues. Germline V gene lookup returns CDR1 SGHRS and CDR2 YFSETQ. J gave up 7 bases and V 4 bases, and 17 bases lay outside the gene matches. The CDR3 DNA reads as TGCGCCAGCAGCCTACGCGACAGTAAGACAGGGGGGGATGAAGCTTTCTTT. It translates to CASSLRDSKTGGDEAFF.

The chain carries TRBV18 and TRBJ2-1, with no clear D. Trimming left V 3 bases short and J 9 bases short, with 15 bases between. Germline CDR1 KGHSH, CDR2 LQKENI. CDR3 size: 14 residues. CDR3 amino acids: CASSPYVTTGEQFF. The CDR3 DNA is TGTGCCAGCTCACCTTACGTTACAACGGGTGAGCAGTTCTTC.

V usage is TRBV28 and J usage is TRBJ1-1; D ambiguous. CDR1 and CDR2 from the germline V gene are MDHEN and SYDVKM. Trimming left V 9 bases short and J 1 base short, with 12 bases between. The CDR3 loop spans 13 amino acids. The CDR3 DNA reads TGTGCCAGTCTGCGGCAAGCGAACACTGAAGCTTTCTTT. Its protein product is CASLRQANTEAFF.

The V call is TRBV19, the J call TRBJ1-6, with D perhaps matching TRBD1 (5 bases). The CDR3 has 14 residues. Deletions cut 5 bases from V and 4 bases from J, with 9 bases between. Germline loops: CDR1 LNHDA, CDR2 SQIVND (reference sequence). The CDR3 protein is CASSRDVYNSPLHF. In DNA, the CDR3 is TGTGCCAGTAGTCGGGACGTTTATAATTCACCCCTCCACTTT.

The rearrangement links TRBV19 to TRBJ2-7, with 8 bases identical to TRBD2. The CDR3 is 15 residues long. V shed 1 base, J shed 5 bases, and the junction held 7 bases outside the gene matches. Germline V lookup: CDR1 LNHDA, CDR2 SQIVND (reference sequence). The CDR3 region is CASSIVSSGYDEQYF. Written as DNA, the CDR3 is TGTGCCAGTAGTATAGTTTCTAGCGGGTACGACGAGCAGTACTTC.

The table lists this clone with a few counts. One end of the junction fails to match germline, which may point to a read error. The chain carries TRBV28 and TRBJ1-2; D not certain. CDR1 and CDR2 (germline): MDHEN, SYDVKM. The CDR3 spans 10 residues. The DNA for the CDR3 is TGTGCCAGCGGACTTACCAGGATGGTCTTC. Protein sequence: CASGLTRMVF.

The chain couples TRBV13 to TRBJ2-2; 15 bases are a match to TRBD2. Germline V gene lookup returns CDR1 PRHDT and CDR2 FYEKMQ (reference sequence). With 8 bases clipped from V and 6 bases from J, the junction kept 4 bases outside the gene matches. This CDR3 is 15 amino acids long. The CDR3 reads CASLGTSGRPGELFF. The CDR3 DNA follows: TGTGCCAGCCTCGGGACTAGCGGGAGGCCCGGGGAGCTGTTTTTT.

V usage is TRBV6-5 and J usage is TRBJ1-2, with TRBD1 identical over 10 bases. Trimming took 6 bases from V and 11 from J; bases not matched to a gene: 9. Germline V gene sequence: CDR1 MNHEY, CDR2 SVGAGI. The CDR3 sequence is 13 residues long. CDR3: CASRDRGRFRYTF. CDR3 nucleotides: TGTGCCAGCAGAGACAGGGGGCGGTTTAGGTACACCTTC.

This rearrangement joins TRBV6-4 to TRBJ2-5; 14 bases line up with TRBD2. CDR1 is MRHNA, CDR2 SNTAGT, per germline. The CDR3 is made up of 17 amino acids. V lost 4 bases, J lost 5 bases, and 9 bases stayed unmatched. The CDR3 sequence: CASSGRTSGRIGETQYF. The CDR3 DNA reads TGTGCCAGCAGTGGCCGGACTAGCGGGAGGATAGGGGAGACCCAGTACTTC.

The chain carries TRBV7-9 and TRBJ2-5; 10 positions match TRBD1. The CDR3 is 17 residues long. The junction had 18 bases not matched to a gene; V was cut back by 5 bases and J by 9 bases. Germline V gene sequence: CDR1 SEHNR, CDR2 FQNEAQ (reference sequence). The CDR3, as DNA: TGTGCCAGCAGCCCAAGGGTCCGGGACAGGGGAAGGTTTGCCCAGTACTTC. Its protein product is CASSPRVRDRGRFAQYF. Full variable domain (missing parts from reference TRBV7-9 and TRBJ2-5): DTGVSQNPRHKITKRGQNVTFRCDPISEHNRLYWYRQTLGQGPEFLTYFQNEAQLEKSRLLSDRFSAERPKGSFSTLEIQRTEQGDSAMYLCASSPRVRDRGRFAQYFGPGTRLLVL.

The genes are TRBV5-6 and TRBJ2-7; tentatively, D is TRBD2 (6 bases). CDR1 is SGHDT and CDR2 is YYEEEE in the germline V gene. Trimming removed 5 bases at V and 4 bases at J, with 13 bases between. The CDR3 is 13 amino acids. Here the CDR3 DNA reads TGTGCCAGCAGGGCGGGGAATGGTTACGAGCAGTACTTC. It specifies CASRAGNGYEQYF.

CDR3 amino acids: CASSSGQGFTF. The CDR3, as DNA: TGTGCCAGCAGTTCCGGACAGGGGTTCACCTTC. This chain links TRBV28 with TRBJ1-2; 9 bases map to TRBD1. Germline values: CDR1 MDHEN, CDR2 SYDVKM. Germline trimming cut 4 bases from V and 13 bases from J; bases unmatched to any gene: 4. This CDR3 contains 11 residues.

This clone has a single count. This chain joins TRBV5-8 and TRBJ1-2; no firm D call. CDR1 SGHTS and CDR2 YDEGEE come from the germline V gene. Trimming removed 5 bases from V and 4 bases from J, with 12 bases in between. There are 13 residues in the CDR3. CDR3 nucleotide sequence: TGTGCCAGCAGGCTCACGGCCAGCTATGGCTACACCTTC. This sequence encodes CASRLTASYGYTF. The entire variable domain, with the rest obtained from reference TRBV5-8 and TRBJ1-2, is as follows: EAGVTQSPTHLIKTRGQQATLRCSPISGHTSVYWYQQALGLGLQFLLWYDEGEERNRGNFPPRFSGRQFPNYSSELNVNALELEDSALYLCASRLTASYGYTFGSGTRLTVV.

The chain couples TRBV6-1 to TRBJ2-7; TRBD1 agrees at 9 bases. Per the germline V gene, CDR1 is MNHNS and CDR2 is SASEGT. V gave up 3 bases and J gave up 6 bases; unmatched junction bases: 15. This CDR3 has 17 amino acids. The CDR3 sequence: CASSDGPGQGVVREQYF. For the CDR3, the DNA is TGTGCCAGCAGTGACGGCCCGGGACAGGGCGTTGTACGCGAGCAGTACTTC.

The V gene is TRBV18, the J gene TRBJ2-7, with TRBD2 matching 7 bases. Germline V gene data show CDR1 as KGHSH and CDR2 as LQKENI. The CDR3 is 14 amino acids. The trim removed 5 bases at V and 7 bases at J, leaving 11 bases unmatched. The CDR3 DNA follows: TGTGCCAGCTCAATCCAGCGGGACCCTCAAGAGCAGTACTTC. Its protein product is CASSIQRDPQEQYF.

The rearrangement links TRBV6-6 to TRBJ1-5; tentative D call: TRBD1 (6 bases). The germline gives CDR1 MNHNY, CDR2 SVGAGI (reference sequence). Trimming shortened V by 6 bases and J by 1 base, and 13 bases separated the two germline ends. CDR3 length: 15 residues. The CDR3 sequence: CASRPDSTSNQPQHF. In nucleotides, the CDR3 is TGTGCCAGCAGGCCGGACAGTACGAGCAATCAGCCCCAGCATTTT.

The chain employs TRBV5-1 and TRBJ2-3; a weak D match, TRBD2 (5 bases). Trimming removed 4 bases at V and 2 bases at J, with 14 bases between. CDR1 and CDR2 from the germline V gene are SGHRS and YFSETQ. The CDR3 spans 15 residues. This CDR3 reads CASSPALRATDTQYF. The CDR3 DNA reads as TGCGCCAGCAGCCCCGCTCTGCGGGCCACAGATACGCAGTATTTT. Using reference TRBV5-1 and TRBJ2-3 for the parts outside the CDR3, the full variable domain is KAGVTQTPRYLIKTRGQQVTLSCSPISGHRSVSWYQQTPGQGLQFLFEYFSETQRNKGNFPGRFSGRQFSNSRSEMNVSTLELGDSALYLCASSPALRATDTQYFGPGTRLTVL.

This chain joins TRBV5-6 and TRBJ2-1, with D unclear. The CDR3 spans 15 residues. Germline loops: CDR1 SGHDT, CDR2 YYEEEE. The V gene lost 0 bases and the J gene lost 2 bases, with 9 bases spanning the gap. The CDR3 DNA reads TGTGCCAGCAGCTTGGATAGGATGACCTACAATGAGCAGTTCTTC. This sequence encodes CASSLDRMTYNEQFF.

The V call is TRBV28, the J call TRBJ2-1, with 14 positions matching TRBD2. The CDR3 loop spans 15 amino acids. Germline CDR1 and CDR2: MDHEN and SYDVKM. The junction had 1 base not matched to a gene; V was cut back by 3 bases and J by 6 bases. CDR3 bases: TGTGCCAGCAGTTTGGGACTAGCGGGAGTCAATGAGCAGTTCTTC. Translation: CASSLGLAGVNEQFF.